A selection of T cell receptor beta chains follows, all from one sample in a study of T cells expressing NK-cell markers. After re-calling the 5' RACE reads, TCRdb lists one entry per CDR3 protein, DNA absent. The table gives a few hundred thousand distinct CDR3 sequences; the top ten clones make up over 4% of it. The sequenced sample was blood T cells: a sorted CD56 or NKG2C T cell subset, CD4+ or CD8+ T cells, or bulk PBMC T cells (not recorded which). The origin of the receptors is a man aged 18-70 years in good health. CDR3s include the opening cysteine and the closing phenylalanine or tryptophan.

J gene	V gene	CDR3 protein
TRBJ1-2	TRBV27	CASSPRVRTYANYGYTF
TRBJ1-4	TRBV7-6	CASSLAGVGEKLFF
TRBJ2-3	TRBV2	CASSSVPGQGPTDTQYF
TRBJ2-1	TRBV5-1	CASSVSPGQDSNEQFF
TRBJ2-3	TRBV2	CASSALPGRSADTQYF
TRBJ1-5	TRBV19	CASSIIRRAYQPQHF
TRBJ2-7	TRBV7-6	CASSLGSPSYEQYF
TRBJ2-3	TRBV7-9	CASSAGIGGRADTQYF
TRBJ1-1	TRBV7-9	CASGIRRGDTEAFF
TRBJ2-4	TRBV19	CASRSTQGRGNIQYF
TRBJ1-3	TRBV20-1	CSATETGPFSGNTIYF
TRBJ2-7	TRBV30	CARSTGGYEQYF
TRBJ2-1	TRBV7-9	CASSFKRGGDNEQFF
TRBJ1-1	TRBV5-5	CASSLAPLARRGTEAFF
TRBJ2-5	TRBV5-1	CASSSNAGKSETQYF
TRBJ1-1	TRBV5-1	CASSLGTLNTEAFF
TRBJ2-3	TRBV6-2/TRBV6-3	CASSVAGDDTDTQYF
TRBJ2-2	TRBV9	CASNPSGGLNTGELFF
TRBJ1-5	TRBV12-3/TRBV12-4	CASSLVGRSPGRAQHF
TRBJ1-1	TRBV7-6	CASSPAPEEWTEAFF
TRBJ1-5	TRBV10-2	CASGGFNQPQHF
TRBJ1-1	TRBV5-1	CASAFGVGTEAFF
TRBJ1-1	TRBV7-8	CASSSNRGRPGTEAFF
TRBJ1-1	TRBV30	CAWSPGGFDTEAFF
TRBJ2-3	TRBV7-2	CASSSAGPLPTDTQYF
TRBJ2-7	TRBV28	CASSLMGASEQYF
TRBJ1-5	TRBV12-5	CASGSLERSNQPQHF
TRBJ2-7	TRBV9	CASSVTGGLHYEQYF
TRBJ1-2	TRBV5-6	CASSPRFRGYTF
TRBJ2-3	TRBV20-1	CSARDLPSGGPTDTQYF
TRBJ2-1	TRBV24-1	CATSDFLGKALFF
TRBJ2-2	TRBV14	CASSQDRTGGAGELFF
TRBJ2-5	TRBV20-1	CSARVFSADYQETQYF
TRBJ2-4	TRBV5-1	CASSPLAGFKNIQYF
TRBJ2-5	TRBV1	CTSRRQAQETQYF
TRBJ2-7	TRBV12-3/TRBV12-4	CASRLAGYEQYF
TRBJ2-3	TRBV5-1	CASSLSQLGFTQYF
TRBJ2-3	TRBV5-1	CASSPRQGPIRGATDTQYF
TRBJ1-6	TRBV5-1	CASSLSTGNSPLHF
TRBJ1-2	TRBV20-1	CSASLSSASHYGYTF
TRBJ1-2	TRBV6-1	CASSAGRTNYGYTF